This T cell receptor beta chain stems from a study of blood T cell repertoires in COVID-19. The table came from immunoSEQ multiplex PCR; TCRdb's copy has only in-frame clones and leaves some out. The data contain around 460,000 clones, roughly 89% of them singletons. Germline V gene data show CDR1 as SGHKS and CDR2 as YYEKEE (reference sequence). Trimming cost V 0 bases and J 6 bases; bases outside gene matches: 3. The CDR3 totals 13 residues. The rearrangement links TRBV5-5 to TRBJ2-7; 7 bases are a match to TRBD1. This TCR was sampled from a man younger than 30 with COVID-19, enrolled during active disease. Sequences were obtained from peripheral blood. DNA for the CDR3: TGTGCCAGCAGCTTGGGACAGGGCGGCGAGCAGTACTTC. Amino acid sequence: CASSLGQGGEQYF.